A single sample gave rise to the 31 T cell receptor beta chains below, sequenced in a study of T cells in localized non-small cell lung cancer. Assay used: immunoSEQ multiplex PCR; TCRdb lists only in-frame clones, some missing. This table has several thousand clones, about 87% appearing once. The material sequenced was peripheral blood, taken before any cancer treatment. The receptor source for this set is a male donor older than 55 with stage III lung adenocarcinoma.

The gene calls are TRBV9 and TRBJ2-5; 7 nucleotides agree with TRBD1. CDR1 SGDLS and CDR2 YYNGEE come from the germline V gene. J lost 3 bases, V lost 2 bases, and 7 bases had no gene match. CDR3 size: 15 residues. CDR3 sequence (DNA): TGTGCCAGCAGCGTCGGACAGGTCCCAGAAGAGACCCAGTACTTC. The encoded protein is CASSVGQVPEETQYF. Based on the CDR3 plus reference TRBV9 and TRBJ2-5, the full variable domain is DSGVTQTPKHLITATGQRVTLRCSPRSGDLSVYWYQQSLDQGLQFLIQYYNGEERAKGNILERFSAQQFPDLHSELNLSSLELGDSALYFCASSVGQVPEETQYFGPGTRLLVL.

A remark on this clone: Other DNA sequences in this specimen translate into the identical CDR3. CDR3 protein: CASSSLRFTRGGGETQYF. In DNA form, the CDR3 reads TGTGCCAGCAGCTCACTCCGATTTACCAGGGGAGGGGGGGAGACCCAGTACTTC. The chain is built from TRBV5-6 and TRBJ2-5; D is perhaps TRBD2 (7 bases). The CDR3 is 18 amino acids. CDR1 and CDR2 from the germline V gene are SGHDT and YYEEEE. Trimming took 3 bases from V and 5 from J, leaving 26 bases between them.

This chain connects TRBV6-1 to TRBJ2-7, with D unclear. Germline CDR1 MNHNS, CDR2 SASEGT. Trimming cost V 2 bases and J 2 bases, with 7 bases left between them. There are 13 residues in the CDR3. The CDR3 reads CASSERTTYEQYF. The CDR3 DNA reads TGTGCCAGCAGTGAAAGGACCACCTACGAGCAGTACTTC.

V usage is TRBV30 and J usage is TRBJ2-1; no firm D call. Between the trimmed V and J ends, which lost 2 bases and 13 bases, there was a span of 15 bases. Germline CDR1 reads GTSNPN; CDR2 reads SVGIG (reference sequence). This CDR3 is 12 amino acids long. The CDR3 sequence is CAWSPTIGRQFF. CDR3 nucleotides: TGTGCCTGGAGTCCTACTATCGGACGTCAGTTCTTC.

This chain connects TRBV2 to TRBJ2-5, with TRBD2 as a possible D gene (5 bases). Trimming took 3 bases from V and 3 from J, leaving 14 bases between them. This CDR3 has 15 amino acids. Germline assignment: CDR1 SNHLY and CDR2 FYNNEI. The CDR3 sequence is CASSDEADTEETQYF. CDR3 DNA sequence: TGTGCCAGCAGTGATGAAGCGGATACGGAAGAGACCCAGTACTTC.

This clone was observed once. V usage is TRBV7-9 and J usage is TRBJ1-2, with TRBD1 matching 10 bases. The CDR3 has 16 residues. V was clipped by 3 bases and J by 6 bases; unmatched bases: 10. Germline V gene data show CDR1 as SEHNR and CDR2 as FQNEAQ (reference sequence). As DNA, the CDR3 is TGTGCCAGCAGCTTTGGAGCCGGGACAGGGGAGGATGGCTACACCTTC. Translated, it gives CASSFGAGTGEDGYTF.

The rearrangement links TRBV7-7 to TRBJ2-5; 7 nucleotides line up with TRBD1. J was trimmed by 5 bases and V by 1 base; bases with no gene match: 7. The germline CDR1 and CDR2 sequences are SSHAT and FNYEAQ (reference sequence). The CDR3 consists of 15 residues. The CDR3 DNA is TGTGCCAGCAGCTTAGATGAGGGGGCAGGGGAGACCCAGTACTTC. Its protein is CASSLDEGAGETQYF.

The genes are TRBV29-1 and TRBJ1-1, with D tentatively TRBD1 (6 bases). Trimming shortened V by 8 bases and J by 5 bases, and 15 bases separated the two germline ends. Germline V CDR1 and CDR2: SQVTM, ANQGSEA. CDR3 size: 12 residues. The CDR3 nucleotides read TGCAGCTCCGCACAGGGTAATACTGAAGCTTTCTTT. This codes for CSSAQGNTEAFF.

The chain recombines TRBV28 with TRBJ1-1; D is undetermined. The CDR3 runs to 15 residues. Deletions cut 3 bases from V and 0 bases from J, with 11 bases between. Germline CDR1 is MDHEN and CDR2 is SYDVKM. The CDR3 DNA follows: TGTGCCAGCAGTTTCCCTGAGGAATTGAACACTGAAGCTTTCTTT. It yields the protein CASSFPEELNTEAFF.

The chain carries TRBV4-2 and TRBJ2-2; 8 nucleotides match TRBD1. The V segment lost 3 bases and the J segment 4 bases; nucleotides outside the gene matches: 10. The length of the CDR3 is 17 residues. Germline CDR1 and CDR2: LGHNA and YNFKEQ. The CDR3 DNA is TGTGCCAGCAGCCAGGAACCAGGGGGCATAGTCACCGGGGAGCTGTTTTTT. Translating gives CASSQEPGGIVTGELFF.

V usage is TRBV28 and J usage is TRBJ1-2; no firm D call. Germline V gene lookup returns CDR1 MDHEN and CDR2 SYDVKM. V lost 3 bases and J 9 bases, leaving 17 bases between the germline ends. The CDR3 totals 14 residues. This CDR3 reads CASSLLGGQVRYTF. The CDR3 region has the DNA TGTGCCAGCAGTTTGTTGGGCGGGCAAGTTCGCTACACCTTC.

V usage is TRBV27 and J usage is TRBJ2-7; D unresolved. The length of the CDR3 is 14 residues. Deletions cut 5 bases from V and 4 bases from J, with 15 bases between. Germline CDR1 is MNHEY and CDR2 is SMNVEV (reference sequence). The CDR3 here is CASSKSAEMYEQYF. The CDR3 DNA sequence: TGTGCCAGCAGTAAAAGTGCGGAGATGTACGAGCAGTACTTC.

The chain joins TRBV28 to TRBJ1-2; possibly TRBD1 for D (5 bases). V was shortened by 8 bases and J by 8 bases, with 15 bases between the two germline ends. In germline, CDR1 is MDHEN, CDR2 SYDVKM. The CDR3 runs 12 residues. CDR3 residues: CASGTWTRGYTF. The DNA of the CDR3 is TGTGCCAGCGGGACGTGGACGAGGGGCTACACCTTC.

The chain carries TRBV7-9 and TRBJ1-2; TRBD1 aligns across 7 bases. Germline trimming cut 9 bases from V and 0 bases from J; bases unmatched to any gene: 4. Germline CDR1 is SEHNR and CDR2 is FQNEAQ (reference sequence). CDR3 length equals 13 residues. This CDR3 is CASTGTANYGYTF. In DNA, the CDR3 is TGTGCCAGTACGGGGACAGCTAACTATGGCTACACCTTC.

The CDR3 protein is CASSQGLAGSTDTQYF. CDR3 sequence (DNA): TGTGCCAGCAGCCAAGGACTAGCGGGGAGCACAGATACGCAGTATTTT. The chain links TRBV7-3 to TRBJ2-3, with 12 bases fitting TRBD2. Germline CDR1 reads SGHTA; CDR2 reads FQGTGA. This CDR3 is built from 16 residues. V shed 5 bases, J shed 0 bases, and the junction held 3 bases outside the gene matches.

The V gene is TRBV28, the J gene TRBJ2-7; weak D call: TRBD1 (5 bases). CDR1 and CDR2 from the germline V gene are MDHEN and SYDVKM. The CDR3 consists of 12 residues. Trimming pared 8 bases from V and 4 bases from J, leaving 12 bases between. CDR3 bases: TGTGCCAGCCGGCAGGGATCATACGAGCAGTACTTC. Translated: CASRQGSYEQYF.

The CDR3 coding sequence is TGCGCCAGCAGCCCGGGGGCGGGGGTGAACACCGGGGAGCTGTTTTTT. The encoded protein is CASSPGAGVNTGELFF. This chain joins TRBV5-1 and TRBJ2-2; TRBD2 is a possible D gene (7 bases). Germline loops: CDR1 SGHRS, CDR2 YFSETQ. V lost 4 bases, J lost 1 base, and 14 bases lay in between. The CDR3 has 16 amino acids.

This clone has more than one count but fewer than ten. The V and J genes are TRBV7-6 and TRBJ2-5; D is unresolved. Trimming shortened V by 2 bases and J by 2 bases, and 9 bases separated the two germline ends. Per germline, CDR1 SGHVS and CDR2 FNYEAQ. The CDR3 is 14 residues long. CDR3 amino acids: CASSLQILQETQYF. The DNA of the CDR3 is TGTGCCAGCAGCTTACAGATCCTACAAGAGACCCAGTACTTC.

The chain links TRBV5-4 to TRBJ2-2, with D perhaps matching TRBD2 (6 bases). The CDR3 is 17 residues long. CDR1 SGHNT and CDR2 YYREEE come from the germline V gene (reference sequence). The V end was cut by 0 bases, the J end by 7 bases, with 19 bases between. The DNA for the CDR3 is TGTGCCAGCAGCTTGGGTGGGACTCAACTAGCCGGCGGGGAGCTGTTTTTT. Its protein is CASSLGGTQLAGGELFF.

The gene calls are TRBV6-6 and TRBJ1-5; the D is unclear. There are 12 residues in the CDR3. Trimming took off 2 bases at V and 7 bases at J, with 6 bases between the two ends. Germline V lookup: CDR1 MNHNY, CDR2 SVGAGI (reference sequence). The CDR3 loop reads CASSYGGQPQHF. CDR3 nucleotides: TGTGCCAGCAGTTACGGTGGACAGCCCCAGCATTTT.

V is TRBV7-9 and J is TRBJ2-5; D unresolved. CDR3 size: 13 residues. Per the germline V gene, CDR1 is SEHNR and CDR2 is FQNEAQ (reference sequence). V shed 1 base and J shed 3 bases, with 6 bases lying between them. The CDR3 DNA follows: TGTGCCAGCAGCTTAGTTGGAAAAGAGACCCAGTACTTC. It encodes CASSLVGKETQYF.

The chain couples TRBV27 to TRBJ2-5; maybe TRBD1 (5 bases). V was cut by 8 bases and J by 4 bases, with 17 bases left in between. Germline CDR1 and CDR2: MNHEY and SMNVEV (reference sequence). This CDR3 comprises 14 residues. CDR3 DNA sequence: TGTGCCAGCCGTCTGGCAGGGAACGGAGAGACCCAGTACTTC. Translated: CASRLAGNGETQYF.

This clone is a singleton in its sample. The chain couples TRBV7-9 to TRBJ2-7; TRBD2 is a possible D gene (5 bases). The V end lost 4 bases, the J end lost 7 bases, and 11 bases lay between the germline ends. The length of the CDR3 is 12 residues. Germline V gene data show CDR1 as SEHNR and CDR2 as FQNEAQ (reference sequence). This chain's CDR3 is CASSSEDGEQYF. For the CDR3, the DNA is TGTGCCAGCAGCTCGGAGGATGGGGAGCAGTACTTC.

The chain has TRBV7-9 and TRBJ1-2, with 7 bases lining up with TRBD1. The J segment lost 6 bases and the V segment lost 5 bases, leaving 12 bases of the junction unmatched. This CDR3 is 15 amino acids long. CDR1 and CDR2 from the germline V gene are SEHNR and FQNEAQ (reference sequence). CDR3 region: CASSPSIDRDDGYTF. CDR3 coding DNA: TGTGCCAGCAGCCCCAGCATCGACAGGGATGATGGCTACACCTTC.

CDR3 protein: CASSPVSGVSYNEQFF. The CDR3 nucleotides read TGTGCCAGCTCACCGGTTAGCGGAGTCTCCTACAATGAGCAGTTCTTC. This rearrangement joins TRBV18 to TRBJ2-1; possible D gene TRBD2, 6 bases. This CDR3 has 16 amino acids. From germline, CDR1 is KGHSH and CDR2 LQKENI. V lost 3 bases and J lost 0, with 12 bases in between.

The chain has TRBV10-3 and TRBJ1-2, with D possibly being TRBD1 (5 bases). CDR3 length equals 15 residues. V lost 2 bases, J lost 0 bases, and 10 bases lay in between. Per germline, CDR1 ENHRY and CDR2 SYGVKD. Here the CDR3 DNA reads TGTGCCATCAGTGAGGGGGGGATAGCTAACTATGGCTACACCTTC. Amino acid sequence: CAISEGGIANYGYTF.

The rearrangement links TRBV6-6 to TRBJ1-3; D possibly corresponds to TRBD1 (5 bases). This CDR3 is built from 13 residues. Germline CDR1 and CDR2: MNHNY and SVGAGI (reference sequence). Between the trimmed V and J ends, which lost 7 bases and 2 bases, there was a span of 9 bases. The CDR3 region is CASTAGPGNTIYF. CDR3 DNA: TGTGCCAGCACAGCGGGGCCTGGAAACACCATATATTTT.

The chain joins TRBV6-5 to TRBJ2-5; TRBD2 is a possible D gene (5 bases). Germline V gives CDR1 MNHEY, CDR2 SVGAGI. The CDR3 spans 14 residues. V was pared by 0 bases and J by 5 bases, with 10 bases between. This chain's CDR3 is CASSYSNGVETQYF. CDR3 DNA: TGTGCCAGCAGTTACTCGAACGGGGTCGAGACCCAGTACTTC.

The chain carries TRBV7-2 and TRBJ2-3, with TRBD2 matching 8 bases. CDR3 length: 15 amino acids. V lost 5 bases and J lost 4; bases outside the gene matches: 8. The germline CDR1 and CDR2 sequences are SGHTA and FQGNSA. The CDR3 DNA follows: TGTGCCAGCAGCCGGGACCTAGCGGGTGCAGATACGCAGTATTTT. It translates to CASSRDLAGADTQYF.

J is TRBJ2-3 and V is TRBV13; no clear D gene. Trimming took off 1 base at V and 1 base at J, with 9 bases between the two ends. This CDR3 is built from 15 residues. Germline loops: CDR1 PRHDT, CDR2 FYEKMQ (reference sequence). The CDR3 loop is CASSLAAAGTDTQYF. CDR3 nucleotides: TGTGCCAGCAGCTTAGCGGCTGCTGGCACAGATACGCAGTATTTT.

J is TRBJ1-4 and V is TRBV5-1; D possibly corresponds to TRBD1 (5 bases). This CDR3 has 17 amino acids. From germline, CDR1 is SGHRS and CDR2 YFSETQ. Deletions cut 1 base from V and 3 bases from J, with 16 bases between. Written as DNA, the CDR3 is TGCGCCAGCAGCTTGCAGGGAATTTCAACAGCTAATGAAAAACTGTTTTTT. Its translation: CASSLQGISTANEKLFF.